Below are 23 T cell receptor beta chains sequenced from a single sample in a study of shared clonotypes between healthy human individuals. Cells designated naive CD8 were CD45RO-negative and were positively selected for CCR7, with terminally differentiated effector memory CD45RA+ cells excluded. Sequencing used immunoSEQ multiplex PCR; TCRdb keeps in-frame clones, though not all of them. Of around 2,000,000 clones detected, about 95% appear once; the ten largest clones hold 0.85% to 1.3%. The specimen was naive CD8+ T cells sorted from blood. The receptors originated from a man in his late teens or twenties in good health.

V gene TRBV7-9 combines with J gene TRBJ1-2; D possibly corresponds to TRBD1 (5 bases). The germline CDR1 and CDR2 sequences are SEHNR and FQNEAQ (reference sequence). This CDR3 comprises 12 residues. The V end lost 5 bases, the J end lost 12 bases, and 16 bases lay between the germline ends. CDR3 in DNA: TGTGCCAGCAGCCCCTTCGGGGGAGGGGACACCTTC. It translates to CASSPFGGGDTF. The full variable domain, completed using reference TRBV7-9 and TRBJ1-2, is DTGVSQNPRHKITKRGQNVTFRCDPISEHNRLYWYRQTLGQGPEFLTYFQNEAQLEKSRLLSDRFSAERPKGSFSTLEIQRTEQGDSAMYLCASSPFGGGDTFGSGTRLTVV.

This rearrangement joins TRBV4-3 to TRBJ1-1; 8 bases line up with TRBD1. The CDR3 runs to 14 residues. Germline lookup yields CDR1 LGHNA and CDR2 YSLEER. V gave up 1 base and J gave up 5 bases; unmatched junction bases: 3. This CDR3 reads CASSQGQGPTEAFF. For the CDR3, the DNA is TGCGCCAGCAGCCAAGGACAGGGGCCGACTGAAGCTTTCTTT.

This clone has just one count. The chain recombines TRBV4-3 with TRBJ2-7, with D perhaps TRBD1 (6 bases). The CDR3 sequence is 16 residues long. V lost 0 bases and J lost 4, with 16 bases in between. The germline CDR1 and CDR2 sequences are LGHNA and YSLEER. CDR3 sequence (DNA): TGCGCCAGCAGCCAAGATCGAAGTTCAGGGGTTTACGAGCAGTACTTC. This translates into CASSQDRSSGVYEQYF.

The chain has TRBV5-1 and TRBJ2-1; D possibly corresponds to TRBD1 (5 bases). The CDR3 totals 13 residues. V lost 1 base and J 7 bases, leaving 9 bases between the germline ends. The germline V gene has CDR1 SGHRS and CDR2 YFSETQ. In nucleotides, the CDR3 is TGCGCCAGCAGCTTGTCAGGGCTGAATGAGCAGTTCTTC. This encodes CASSLSGLNEQFF.

The rearrangement links TRBV19 to TRBJ2-7; TRBD1 might be the D (6 bases). Between the trimmed V and J ends, which lost 0 bases and 7 bases, there was a span of 13 bases. CDR1 is LNHDA and CDR2 is SQIVND in the germline V gene (reference sequence). The CDR3 totals 14 residues. For the CDR3, the DNA is TGTGCCAGTAGTATAGACGACGAGGACAGTGAGCAGTACTTC. Translated: CASSIDDEDSEQYF.

V and J are TRBV20-1 and TRBJ2-5; no definite D call. V was clipped by 8 bases and J by 4 bases, with 11 bases between them. The CDR3 consists of 11 residues. In germline, CDR1 is DFQATT, CDR2 SNEGSKA (reference sequence). The CDR3 DNA follows: TGCAGTCTCGCCTCTGCAGAGACCCAGTACTTC. Translated, it gives CSLASAETQYF.

V and J are TRBV16 and TRBJ2-7; 11 bases map to TRBD1. J lost 3 bases, V lost 5 bases, and 6 bases had no gene match. There are 15 residues in the CDR3. In germline, CDR1 is KGHSY, CDR2 FQNENV. The CDR3 loop reads CASSDSGTGGYEQYF. CDR3 sequence (DNA): TGTGCCAGCAGCGATTCCGGGACAGGGGGCTACGAGCAGTACTTC.

The chain has TRBV6-1 and TRBJ1-2; D not certain. The V gene lost 0 bases and the J gene lost 11 bases, with 22 bases spanning the gap. CDR1 is MNHNS, CDR2 SASEGT, per germline. The CDR3 has 16 amino acids. CDR3 protein: CASSEAPGSLLTRYTF. The CDR3 nucleotides read TGTGCCAGCAGTGAAGCGCCCGGCAGCCTGCTTACTCGGTACACCTTC.

The chain is built from TRBV18 and TRBJ2-2; 12 bases agree with TRBD1. Germline loops: CDR1 KGHSH, CDR2 LQKENI. J gave up 5 bases and V 6 bases, and 16 bases lay outside the gene matches. The CDR3 spans 19 residues. The CDR3 is CASSEPGQGALLGTGELFF. CDR3 DNA: TGTGCCAGCTCCGAACCGGGACAGGGGGCGCTTCTAGGAACCGGGGAGCTGTTTTTT.

Concerning this clone: One end of the junction varies from germline; a read error may be responsible. V and J are TRBV29-1 and TRBJ2-6, with D possibly TRBD1 on 5 matching bases. CDR3 length equals 17 residues. The germline V gene has CDR1 SQVTM and CDR2 ANQGSEA. The CDR3 sequence is CSVEEIDRLSGANVLTF. The CDR3 nucleotides read TGCAGCGTTGAGGAGATAGACAGACTCTCTGGTGCCAACGTCCTGACTTTC.

The chain employs TRBV7-9 and TRBJ2-7; 9 nucleotides line up with TRBD2. Germline V lookup: CDR1 SEHNR, CDR2 FQNEAQ (reference sequence). V dropped 5 bases and J dropped 0; count of bases not matched to a gene: 8. The CDR3 sequence is 16 residues long. CDR3: CASSGDETSGSYEQYF. CDR3 DNA sequence: TGTGCCAGCAGCGGCGATGAGACTAGCGGCTCCTACGAGCAGTACTTC. Drawing the rest from reference TRBV7-9 and TRBJ2-7, the complete variable domain is DTGVSQNPRHKITKRGQNVTFRCDPISEHNRLYWYRQTLGQGPEFLTYFQNEAQLEKSRLLSDRFSAERPKGSFSTLEIQRTEQGDSAMYLCASSGDETSGSYEQYFGPGTRLTVT.

The rearrangement joins TRBV7-6 to TRBJ2-2; D may be TRBD1 (5 bases). CDR1 and CDR2 from the germline V gene are SGHVS and FNYEAQ. The CDR3 runs 13 residues. Trimming shortened V by 1 base and J by 5 bases, and 5 bases separated the two germline ends. The CDR3 DNA sequence: TGTGCCAGCAGCTTAGAGGGGACCGGGGAGCTGTTTTTT. Its translation is CASSLEGTGELFF.

This chain uses TRBV27 with TRBJ2-7; D possibly corresponds to TRBD2 (6 bases). The CDR3 sequence is 14 residues long. The V gene lost 5 bases and the J gene lost 2 bases, with 13 bases spanning the gap. CDR1 MNHEY and CDR2 SMNVEV come from the germline V gene (reference sequence). The DNA for the CDR3 is TGTGCCAGCAGTCCCCGGGGGTACACCTACGAGCAGTACTTC. It yields the protein CASSPRGYTYEQYF.

The chain couples TRBV27 to TRBJ2-1; 8 bases match TRBD1. The CDR3 is made up of 15 amino acids. V dropped 7 bases and J dropped 4; count of bases not matched to a gene: 9. Germline-derived CDR1 and CDR2 are MNHEY and SMNVEV (reference sequence). CDR3 loop: CASTLIGQGYNEQFF. CDR3 sequence (DNA): TGTGCCAGCACCCTAATAGGACAGGGATACAATGAGCAGTTCTTC.

This chain joins TRBV4-1 and TRBJ2-7; TRBD1 matches 7 bases. Trimming at V came to 4 bases and at J to 0 bases, leaving 9 bases not matched to a gene. This CDR3 comprises 16 residues. The V gene's germline CDR1 is MGHRA and CDR2 YSYEKL. The chain's CDR3 is CASSLTIGDSSYEQYF. DNA of the CDR3: TGCGCCAGCAGCCTGACCATTGGGGACAGCTCCTACGAGCAGTACTTC.

The chain has TRBV27 and TRBJ1-2, with D unclear. Germline-derived CDR1 and CDR2 are MNHEY and SMNVEV (reference sequence). CDR3 size: 13 residues. V was clipped by 6 bases and J by 8 bases, with 16 bases between them. CDR3 nucleotide sequence: TGTGCCAGCAGCCCGATCCCCCTCCGAGGCTACACCTTC. Translated, it gives CASSPIPLRGYTF.

The chain recombines TRBV11-2 with TRBJ2-5, with 7 bases fitting TRBD2. CDR3 length: 15 amino acids. J lost 5 bases, V lost 5 bases, and 11 bases had no gene match. Germline V gene sequence: CDR1 SGHAT, CDR2 FQNNGV. The DNA for the CDR3 is TGTGCCAGCAGCCGGACTAGAGGGCGGTTGGAGACCCAGTACTTC. Amino acids: CASSRTRGRLETQYF.

The chain has TRBV27 and TRBJ1-5; D not resolved. The CDR3 is 13 amino acids. Between the trimmed V and J ends, which lost 4 bases and 5 bases, there was a span of 9 bases. The V gene's germline CDR1 is MNHEY and CDR2 SMNVEV (reference sequence). The CDR3 nucleotides read TGTGCCAGCAGTTACGCCCCCTATCAGCCCCAGCATTTT. This sequence encodes CASSYAPYQPQHF.

This clone was counted a single time. The rearrangement links TRBV4-3 to TRBJ2-1; possibly TRBD1 for D (6 bases). The germline V gene encodes CDR1 LGHNA and CDR2 YSLEER. The V gene lost 4 bases and the J gene lost 4 bases, with 14 bases spanning the gap. This CDR3 spans 15 amino acids. The CDR3 sequence is CASSPLGAEYNEQFF. In DNA, the CDR3 is TGCGCCAGCAGCCCCCTGGGGGCGGAATACAATGAGCAGTTCTTC.

Remarks on this clone: The sample contains more than one DNA sequence encoding this CDR3. J is TRBJ1-2 and V is TRBV30, with 7 bases that match TRBD1. The germline V gene encodes CDR1 GTSNPN and CDR2 SVGIG (reference sequence). The ends lost 5 bases at V and 3 bases at J; junction bases unmatched: 12. There are 15 residues in the CDR3. CDR3 residues: CAWSFHDRADYGYTF. CDR3 DNA: TGTGCCTGGTCCTTCCACGACAGGGCCGACTATGGCTACACCTTC.

This chain uses TRBV15 with TRBJ2-7; a possible D gene is TRBD2 (6 bases). The germline CDR1 and CDR2 sequences are LNHNV and YYDKDF (reference sequence). Trimming took off 1 base at V and 0 bases at J, with 10 bases between the two ends. This CDR3 has 15 amino acids. The CDR3 reads CATSRVKTSSYEQYF. The CDR3 DNA reads as TGTGCCACCAGCAGAGTAAAGACTAGCTCCTACGAGCAGTACTTC.

The gene calls are TRBV7-8 and TRBJ2-3; tentative D call: TRBD2 (6 bases). Germline assignment: CDR1 SGHVS and CDR2 FQNEAQ. Trimming left V 1 base short and J 1 base short, with 15 bases between. This CDR3 region has 17 residues. The CDR3 loop reads CASSLVVWGGGTDTQYF. The DNA of the CDR3 is TGTGCCAGCAGCTTAGTTGTTTGGGGCGGGGGCACAGATACGCAGTATTTT.

The rearrangement uses TRBV19 and TRBJ1-2; the match to TRBD1 covers 11 bases. CDR1 is LNHDA, CDR2 SQIVND, per germline (reference sequence). The length of the CDR3 is 15 residues. V gave up 3 bases and J gave up 8 bases; unmatched junction bases: 8. The CDR3 nucleotides are TGTGCCAGTAGTATTGTGAGGACAGGGGGCGACGGCTACACCTTC. As protein: CASSIVRTGGDGYTF.